Listed below are T cell receptor beta chains from one sample, sequenced in a study of CD8 T cells in Susac syndrome. Each CDR3 protein gets one entry after TCRdb re-called the immunoSEQ multiplex PCR reads with MiXCR. The profile shows some 200,000 distinct CDR3 sequences, roughly nine tenths of them singletons. Material: CD4+ T cells from PBMCs. The receptor set was obtained from a human donor with Susac syndrome. Both conserved end residues are part of each CDR3.

TRBV7-2,TRBJ1-5,CASRSGNSNQPQHF
TRBV9,TRBJ2-7,CASSVSSGGTYEQYF
TRBV19,TRBJ1-1,CASSIPGITEAFF
TRBV7-2,TRBJ2-3,CASSLARPDTQYF
TRBV29-1,TRBJ1-1,CSVSIPTEAFF
TRBV20-1,TRBJ2-7,CSARLRNYEQYF
TRBV12-5,TRBJ2-5,CASGSTGGWETQYF
TRBV18,TRBJ1-1,CASSHNRGQTNTEAFF
TRBV20-1,TRBJ2-4,CSARDSRSNIQYF
TRBV20-1,TRBJ2-5,CSACPSGPQETQYF
TRBV7-3,TRBJ2-3,CASSPGISTDTQYF
TRBV28,TRBJ2-7,CASSPRPGTGGAAYEQYF
TRBV3-1,TRBJ2-4,CASSSYRTGGTKNIQYF
TRBV28,TRBJ2-7,CASRPRRGREPHEQYF
TRBV2,TRBJ2-5,CASSKQTSRKETQYF
TRBV4-1,TRBJ2-1,CASSPFWDSDYNEQFF
TRBV6-1,TRBJ2-3,CASTKTRDRVGDTQYF
TRBV20-1,TRBJ2-5,CSARVGLETQYF